These 25 T cell receptor beta chains were all obtained from the same sample, sequenced in a study of CD8+ T cells in alopecia areata. Extracted RNA was reverse transcribed, and the resulting cDNA served as sequencing template. TCRdb keeps only in-frame clones here, not all; method: immunoSEQ multiplex PCR. The sample yields about 130,000 clones, about 60% seen once. Sequencing was performed on CD4+ T cells sorted from blood, taken at week 0. Every receptor here comes from a human donor with alopecia areata.

The gene calls are TRBV29-1 and TRBJ2-1; maybe TRBD2 (5 bases). The CDR3 loop spans 12 amino acids. The germline gives CDR1 SQVTM, CDR2 ANQGSEA. Trimming removed 8 bases from V and 5 bases from J, with 13 bases in between. DNA of the CDR3: TGCAGCTCCACCGCCGGGAACAATGAGCAGTTCTTC. It encodes CSSTAGNNEQFF.

The CDR3 loop is CATSRVRGSSEKLFF. CDR3 coding DNA: TGTGCCACCAGCAGAGTACGGGGGAGTAGTGAAAAACTGTTTTTT. J is TRBJ1-4 and V is TRBV15, with D possibly TRBD1 on 5 matching bases. CDR3 length: 15 residues. CDR1 LNHNV and CDR2 YYDKDF come from the germline V gene (reference sequence). V was pared by 1 base and J by 7 bases, with 13 bases between.

By frequency in the sample, this clone is medium-sized. The rearrangement links TRBV10-3 to TRBJ2-3; 9 bases agree with TRBD2. Germline assignment: CDR1 ENHRY and CDR2 SYGVKD. The CDR3 is 15 residues long. V shed 3 bases and J 5 bases; nucleotides not matched to a gene: 6. The CDR3 sequence: CAISEVAGVRDTQYF. The DNA of the CDR3 is TGTGCCATCAGTGAAGTAGCGGGGGTTAGAGATACGCAGTATTTT.

CDR3: CSVAGTGGSGLEAFF. For the CDR3, the DNA is TGCAGCGTCGCGGGGACAGGGGGCAGTGGCCTTGAAGCTTTCTTT. This rearrangement joins TRBV29-1 to TRBJ1-1; 12 nucleotides match TRBD1. CDR3 size: 15 residues. Trimming took 6 bases from V and 7 from J; bases not matched to a gene: 12. CDR1 is SQVTM, CDR2 ANQGSEA, per germline.

The rearrangement links TRBV2 to TRBJ2-1, with D possibly called TRBD1 or TRBD2 (5 bases each). Germline CDR1 and CDR2: SNHLY and FYNNEI. This CDR3 has 12 amino acids. The V end lost 8 bases, the J end lost 7 bases, and 12 bases lay between the germline ends. This chain's CDR3 is CASASWGNEQFF. In nucleotides, the CDR3 is TGTGCCAGCGCATCCTGGGGGAATGAGCAGTTCTTC. The full variable domain, its missing parts supplied by reference TRBV2 and TRBJ2-1, is EPEVTQTPSHQVTQMGQEVILRCVPISNHLYFYWYRQILGQKVEFLVSFYNNEISEKSEIFDDQFSVERPDGSNFTLKIRSTKLEDSAMYFCASASWGNEQFFGPGTRLTVL.

In its sample, this clone was seen once. The chain is built from TRBV7-2 and TRBJ2-2, with TRBD2 matching 12 bases. Germline loops: CDR1 SGHTA, CDR2 FQGNSA. This CDR3 has 17 amino acids. The J segment lost 7 bases and the V segment lost 6 bases, leaving 12 bases of the junction unmatched. CDR3 coding DNA: TGTGCCAGCAGAACAGCTCTAGCGGGGGGGCCTAACGGGGAGCTGTTTTTT. Protein: CASRTALAGGPNGELFF.

The chain recombines TRBV2 with TRBJ1-6; no reliable D call. Germline V gene lookup returns CDR1 SNHLY and CDR2 FYNNEI. This CDR3 region has 15 residues. The V and J ends lost 2 bases and 6 bases respectively, with 11 bases between them. CDR3 sequence (DNA): TGTGCCAGCAGTGAAAGAAGAACAGCTAATTCACCCCTCCACTTT. It is translated as CASSERRTANSPLHF.

This clone has a count of ten or more. The chain recombines TRBV7-2 with TRBJ1-5; D not certain. Germline loops: CDR1 SGHTA, CDR2 FQGNSA. The ends were cut back, 1 base at V and 7 bases at J, with 8 bases in the middle. The CDR3 has 13 residues. Here the CDR3 reads CASSLDIWQPQHF. CDR3 nucleotides: TGTGCCAGCAGCTTAGATATCTGGCAGCCCCAGCATTTT.

The V call is TRBV4-1, the J call TRBJ1-2, with D possibly being TRBD1 (6 bases). CDR1 and CDR2 from the germline V gene are MGHRA and YSYEKL. This CDR3 is built from 14 residues. V was cut by 4 bases and J by 6 bases, with 15 bases left in between. In nucleotides, the CDR3 is TGCGCCAGCAGCCCACAGGGAAGAGGACATGGCTACACCTTC. Protein product: CASSPQGRGHGYTF.

The gene calls are TRBV29-1 and TRBJ1-1; 9 bases are shared with TRBD1. Germline V lookup: CDR1 SQVTM, CDR2 ANQGSEA. The CDR3 extends over 15 amino acids. Trimming took 7 bases from V and 0 from J; bases not matched to a gene: 9. The CDR3 nucleotides read TGCAGCGCCCAGACAGGGGGAGTCATGAACACTGAAGCTTTCTTT. Residues: CSAQTGGVMNTEAFF.

This rearrangement joins TRBV7-2 to TRBJ1-6; a weak D match, TRBD1 (5 bases). From germline, CDR1 is SGHTA and CDR2 FQGNSA. The CDR3 totals 14 residues. Trimming removed 5 bases from V and 8 bases from J, with 13 bases in between. This CDR3 reads CASSPRGGDSPLHF. CDR3 in DNA: TGTGCCAGCAGCCCCCGGGGGGGTGATTCACCCCTCCACTTT. Combining the CDR3 with reference TRBV7-2 and TRBJ1-6 gives the whole variable domain GAGVSQSPSNKVTEKGKDVELRCDPISGHTALYWYRQSLGQGLEFLIYFQGNSAPDKSGLPSDRFSAERTGGSVSTLTIQRTQQEDSAVYLCASSPRGGDSPLHFGNGTRLTVT.

The V and J genes are TRBV7-2 and TRBJ2-3; 8 bases agree with TRBD2. In germline, CDR1 is SGHTA, CDR2 FQGNSA. The CDR3 spans 16 residues. The V and J ends lost 1 base and 2 bases, in that order; junction bases with no gene match: 5. The CDR3 DNA follows: TGTGCCAGCAGCTTAGGAGCGGGGGTGATCACAGATACGCAGTATTTT. Its translation is CASSLGAGVITDTQYF.

This clone was picked up a small number of times. This chain links TRBV29-1 with TRBJ2-3; D is possibly TRBD1 (5 bases). Germline CDR1 SQVTM, CDR2 ANQGSEA. CDR3 length: 13 amino acids. Between the trimmed V and J ends, which lost 3 bases and 4 bases, there was a span of 11 bases. CDR3 in amino acids: CSVDRQSPDTQYF. CDR3 bases: TGCAGCGTTGATAGACAGTCCCCAGATACGCAGTATTTT.

The chain carries TRBV7-9 and TRBJ1-2; unclear D gene. This CDR3 comprises 13 residues. CDR1 is SEHNR, CDR2 FQNEAQ, per germline (reference sequence). V was cut by 7 bases and J by 7 bases, with 16 bases left in between. The CDR3 nucleotides read TGTGCCAGCAACCTGGACGTTGTGTCTGGCTACACCTTC. Translating gives CASNLDVVSGYTF.

The V gene is TRBV14, the J gene TRBJ2-6, with D uncertain. This CDR3 comprises 16 residues. Germline assignment: CDR1 SGHDN and CDR2 FVKESK. V was shortened by 1 base and J by 0 bases, with 7 bases between the two germline ends. The CDR3 nucleotides read TGTGCCAGCAGCCAAGTCAGGAGCTCTGGGGCCAACGTCCTGACTTTC. It yields the protein CASSQVRSSGANVLTF.

This clone was seen more than once but under ten times. The chain combines TRBV29-1 with TRBJ2-2; 7 bases line up with TRBD1. Germline V gene data show CDR1 as SQVTM and CDR2 as ANQGSEA. Germline trimming cut 4 bases from V and 0 bases from J; bases unmatched to any gene: 2. The CDR3 has 14 amino acids. CDR3 bases: TGCAGCGTTGCCGGGACAGCGAACACCGGGGAGCTGTTTTTT. Translated, it gives CSVAGTANTGELFF.

V and J are TRBV27 and TRBJ2-1; 7 nucleotides align to TRBD2. CDR1 MNHEY and CDR2 SMNVEV come from the germline V gene (reference sequence). This CDR3 spans 14 amino acids. V dropped 4 bases and J dropped 6; count of bases not matched to a gene: 6. The CDR3 here is CASSSGLVPNEQFF. Here the CDR3 DNA reads TGTGCCAGCAGTTCCGGACTAGTGCCCAATGAGCAGTTCTTC.

This clone was seen a handful of times. The CDR3, as DNA: TGTGCCTGGAGTGAGGGGTGGGCTGAAGCTTTCTTT. Amino acid sequence: CAWSEGWAEAFF. The chain joins TRBV30 to TRBJ1-1; D might be TRBD1 (5 bases). Trimming removed 1 base from V and 6 bases from J, with 9 bases in between. CDR1 GTSNPN and CDR2 SVGIG come from the germline V gene (reference sequence). The CDR3 has 12 residues.

Only a few counts were recorded for this clone. The gene calls are TRBV7-2 and TRBJ2-7; perhaps TRBD1 as D (6 bases). The CDR3 is 16 residues long. Germline V gene data show CDR1 as SGHTA and CDR2 as FQGNSA. Trimming removed 5 bases from V and 3 bases from J, with 20 bases in between. The CDR3 bases are TGTGCCAGCAGCCAGACCGGGACACACACCCTCTACGAGCAGTACTTC. Translation gives CASSQTGTHTLYEQYF. Variable domain in full (rest from reference TRBV7-2 and TRBJ2-7): GAGVSQSPSNKVTEKGKDVELRCDPISGHTALYWYRQSLGQGLEFLIYFQGNSAPDKSGLPSDRFSAERTGGSVSTLTIQRTQQEDSAVYLCASSQTGTHTLYEQYFGPGTRLTVT.

The V and J genes are TRBV7-2 and TRBJ1-1, with D tentatively TRBD1 (6 bases). V dropped 5 bases and J dropped 3 bases, with 22 bases sitting between them. This CDR3 contains 17 residues. CDR1 SGHTA and CDR2 FQGNSA come from the germline V gene. In DNA form, the CDR3 reads TGTGCCAGCAGCCCCGTCCGGTTTGCGGGGGCCCACACTGAAGCTTTCTTT. Translated: CASSPVRFAGAHTEAFF.

The chain has TRBV7-2 and TRBJ1-2, with 7 bases aligning to TRBD1. The CDR3 covers 12 residues. Germline V CDR1 and CDR2: SGHTA, FQGNSA. The V segment lost 5 bases and the J segment 7 bases; nucleotides outside the gene matches: 4. The CDR3, as DNA: TGTGCCAGCAGCCAAGGGACAGTTGGCTACACCTTC. The encoded protein is CASSQGTVGYTF.

The chain links TRBV5-1 to TRBJ2-5; D is uncertain. Germline V gene sequence: CDR1 SGHRS, CDR2 YFSETQ. The V end was cut by 0 bases, the J end by 5 bases, with 11 bases between. The CDR3 covers 14 residues. The CDR3 region is CASSLVKRSETQYF. Here the CDR3 DNA reads TGCGCCAGCAGCTTGGTTAAGCGCAGCGAGACCCAGTACTTC.

This sequence joins TRBV29-1 and TRBJ2-3, with 7 bases matching TRBD2. There are 12 residues in the CDR3. V was pared by 4 bases and J by 2 bases, with 0 bases of the junction left unmatched. Germline loops: CDR1 SQVTM, CDR2 ANQGSEA. CDR3 residues: CSVGDYTDTQYF. CDR3 nucleotides: TGCAGCGTTGGGGACTACACAGATACGCAGTATTTT.

This clone was seen only once. The rearrangement joins TRBV30 to TRBJ2-2, with D unresolved. This CDR3 is 11 amino acids long. Germline values: CDR1 GTSNPN, CDR2 SVGIG (reference sequence). Trimming pared 2 bases from V and 2 bases from J, leaving 0 bases between. For the CDR3, the DNA is TGTGCCTGGAGTAACACCGGGGAGCTGTTTTTT. It is translated as CAWSNTGELFF.

V usage is TRBV7-9 and J usage is TRBJ2-7; the D is unclear. The germline V gene encodes CDR1 SEHNR and CDR2 FQNEAQ (reference sequence). V was pared by 0 bases and J by 1 base, with 7 bases between. This CDR3 spans 14 amino acids. As DNA, the CDR3 is TGTGCCAGCAGCTTAGCGCCGGTTTCCTACGAGCAGTACTTC. Amino acids: CASSLAPVSYEQYF.